This passage covers 27 T cell receptor beta chains from one sample sequenced in a study of blood T cell repertoires in COVID-19. TCRdb's copy holds only in-frame clones and misses some; the assay was immunoSEQ multiplex PCR. Of approximately 97,000 clones in the sample, about nine tenths were seen once. Sequencing was performed on peripheral blood. The receptors were gathered from a man in his fifties or sixties with acute or convalescent COVID-19.

This chain connects TRBV5-1 to TRBJ1-1, with TRBD1 as a possible D gene (5 bases). The germline V and J ends were trimmed by 0 bases and 0 bases, with 15 bases remaining between them. Per the germline V gene, CDR1 is SGHRS and CDR2 is YFSETQ. The length of the CDR3 is 17 residues. CDR3 nucleotides: TGCGCCAGCAGCTTGGGGCGCATCCCAGGGTTGAACACTGAAGCTTTCTTT. This translates into CASSLGRIPGLNTEAFF.

This rearrangement joins TRBV18 to TRBJ1-2; TRBD1 might be the D (6 bases). V lost 1 base to trimming and J lost 2 bases, with 17 bases between them. This CDR3 comprises 17 residues. Germline assignment: CDR1 KGHSH and CDR2 LQKENI. The CDR3 coding sequence is TGTGCCAGCTCACCACGTCAGGGGCGGGCTTCCAACTATGGCTACACCTTC. It is translated as CASSPRQGRASNYGYTF.

The gene calls are TRBV28 and TRBJ1-5; no clear D. Germline V gene lookup returns CDR1 MDHEN and CDR2 SYDVKM. The CDR3 length is 14 residues. The germline V and J ends were trimmed by 5 bases and 5 bases, with 13 bases remaining between them. CDR3 in DNA: TGTGCCAGCAGTCCTCCGGGTCGCGATCAGCCCCAGCATTTT. Translating it yields CASSPPGRDQPQHF.

This rearrangement joins TRBV25-1 to TRBJ1-3; no definite D call. V was cut by 6 bases and J by 0 bases, with 12 bases left in between. The CDR3 loop spans 15 amino acids. Per germline, CDR1 MGHDK and CDR2 SYGVNS. The CDR3 reads CASSPDTASGNTIYF. The CDR3 DNA reads as TGTGCCAGCAGCCCCGACACGGCCTCTGGAAACACCATATATTTT. Full variable domain (remainder filled in from reference TRBV25-1 and TRBJ1-3): EADIYQTPRYLVIGTGKKITLECSQTMGHDKMYWYQQDPGMELHLIHYSYGVNSTEKGDLSSESTVSRIRTEHFPLTLESARPSHTSQYLCASSPDTASGNTIYFGEGSWLTVV.

This chain joins TRBV19 and TRBJ1-5, with D possibly TRBD1 on 5 matching bases. This CDR3 is 16 amino acids long. CDR1 is LNHDA and CDR2 is SQIVND in the germline V gene (reference sequence). V lost 5 bases, J lost 0 bases, and 14 bases lay in between. The chain's CDR3 is CASSSWGSYSNQPQHF. The CDR3 nucleotides read TGTGCCAGTAGTTCTTGGGGCTCTTATAGCAATCAGCCCCAGCATTTT.

The V gene is TRBV12-3 or TRBV12-4, the J gene TRBJ2-5; D remains unclear. V shed 0 bases and J shed 4 bases, with 6 bases lying between them. The CDR3 has 13 amino acids. CDR3 bases: TGTGCCAGCAGTTTAGCCAGGCCAGAGACCCAGTACTTC. Encoded protein: CASSLARPETQYF.

The gene calls are TRBV6-4 and TRBJ1-5; possibly TRBD1 for D (5 bases). This CDR3 has 20 residues. V was trimmed by 0 bases and J by 6 bases, leaving 27 bases between them. CDR1 and CDR2 (germline): MRHNA, SNTAGT. The CDR3 region is CASSDSNPRIRGILSQPQHF. For the CDR3, the DNA is TGTGCCAGCAGTGACTCGAATCCGCGGATCCGGGGGATTTTGAGTCAGCCCCAGCATTTT.

The genes are TRBV19 and TRBJ2-3; 10 nucleotides line up with TRBD2. The CDR3 length is 15 residues. The ends lost 6 bases at V and 0 bases at J; junction bases unmatched: 3. Germline CDR1 reads LNHDA; CDR2 reads SQIVND (reference sequence). The CDR3 coding sequence is TGTGCCAGTAGGCTAGCGGGGGCGAGCACAGATACGCAGTATTTT. Amino acid sequence: CASRLAGASTDTQYF.

This chain uses TRBV12-3 or TRBV12-4 with TRBJ1-4; D gene uncertain. This CDR3 spans 12 amino acids. V was clipped by 6 bases and J by 12 bases, with 14 bases between them. This CDR3 is CASRPAGRELFF. In DNA form, the CDR3 reads TGTGCCAGCAGGCCAGCCGGGAGAGAACTGTTTTTT.

This chain joins TRBV11-2 and TRBJ2-7, with a weak D call TRBD2 (7 bases). V was clipped by 1 base and J by 3 bases, with 16 bases between them. Germline V gene lookup returns CDR1 SGHAT and CDR2 FQNNGV. This CDR3 contains 16 residues. CDR3: CASSLGGGGSVYEQYF. CDR3 in DNA: TGTGCCAGCAGCTTAGGAGGCGGGGGCTCAGTCTACGAGCAGTACTTC. The entire variable domain, with the rest obtained from reference TRBV11-2 and TRBJ2-7, is as follows: EAGVAQSPRYKIIEKRQSVAFWCNPISGHATLYWYQQILGQGPKLLIQFQNNGVVDDSQLPKDRFSAERLKGVDSTLKIQPAKLEDSAVYLCASSLGGGGSVYEQYFGPGTRLTVT.

The V call is TRBV5-1, the J call TRBJ2-5; 12 nucleotides match TRBD1. Germline loops: CDR1 SGHRS, CDR2 YFSETQ. This CDR3 spans 15 amino acids. The junction had 6 bases not matched to a gene; V was cut back by 5 bases and J by 4 bases. CDR3 region: CASSTGTGGGETQYF. The CDR3 nucleotides read TGCGCCAGCAGTACCGGGACAGGGGGCGGAGAGACCCAGTACTTC.

This chain links TRBV18 with TRBJ1-1; D is unresolved. There are 15 residues in the CDR3. V dropped 0 bases and J dropped 1 base, with 9 bases sitting between them. In germline, CDR1 is KGHSH, CDR2 LQKENI. CDR3: CASSPPLTKNTEAFF. The CDR3 DNA is TGTGCCAGCTCACCACCATTAACAAAGAACACTGAAGCTTTCTTT.

The rearrangement joins TRBV5-1 to TRBJ1-5; D possibly corresponds to TRBD1 (6 bases). V was shortened by 1 base and J by 5 bases, with 10 bases between the two germline ends. The CDR3 runs 14 residues. Germline-derived CDR1 and CDR2 are SGHRS and YFSETQ. The CDR3 DNA reads as TGCGCCAGCAGCTTGACAGGGTTGTATCAGCCCCAGCATTTT. This translates into CASSLTGLYQPQHF.

The chain couples TRBV5-1 to TRBJ1-2; TRBD1 aligns across 7 bases. There are 15 residues in the CDR3. With V trimmed by 4 bases and J by 2 bases, 8 bases remained unmatched. Germline CDR1 is SGHRS and CDR2 is YFSETQ. The CDR3 DNA is TGCGCCAGCAGCCCCGGACAGGTTTCCAACTATGGCTACACCTTC. This translates into CASSPGQVSNYGYTF.

Comments on this clone: One junction end disagrees with the germline gene, perhaps due to a read error. The CDR3 coding sequence is TGTGCCAGTAGTGATGACTGGAACACTGAAGCTTTCTTT. As protein: CASSDDWNTEAFF. This rearrangement joins TRBV2 to TRBJ1-1, with D unclear. The CDR3 spans 13 residues. Germline CDR1 reads SNHLY; CDR2 reads FYNNEI.

This clone was recorded once. The chain recombines TRBV6-5 with TRBJ1-5; D is perhaps TRBD1 (5 bases). V lost 2 bases to trimming and J lost 5 bases, with 7 bases between them. This CDR3 is 13 amino acids long. Per the germline V gene, CDR1 is MNHEY and CDR2 is SVGAGI. In nucleotides, the CDR3 is TGTGCCAGCAGTTACGGGGCAGATCAGCCCCAGCATTTT. This encodes CASSYGADQPQHF.

This clone was detected only once. The chain has TRBV2 and TRBJ2-5; perhaps TRBD1 as D (6 bases). CDR1 and CDR2 (germline): SNHLY, FYNNEI. The CDR3 has 14 amino acids. Trimming removed 2 bases from V and 4 bases from J, with 11 bases in between. This CDR3 reads CASSEPGQLETQYF. CDR3 nucleotides: TGTGCCAGCAGTGAACCTGGACAGCTAGAGACCCAGTACTTC.

The J gene is TRBJ1-2, the V gene TRBV18; 7 bases are a match to TRBD1. Germline lookup yields CDR1 KGHSH and CDR2 LQKENI. There are 15 residues in the CDR3. J lost 1 base, V lost 5 bases, and 7 bases had no gene match. The CDR3 DNA reads as TGTGCCAGCTCAACCCGGGACAGACTTAACTATGGCTACACCTTC. It codes for CASSTRDRLNYGYTF. Full variable domain (outside the CDR3, taken from reference TRBV18 and TRBJ1-2): NAGVMQNPRHLVRRRGQEARLRCSPMKGHSHVYWYRQLPEEGLKFMVYLQKENIIDESGMPKERFSAEFPKEGPSILRIQQVVRGDSAAYFCASSTRDRLNYGYTFGSGTRLTVV.

This clone showed up just a few times. The V and J genes are TRBV5-1 and TRBJ2-3, with 10 nucleotides matching TRBD1. The CDR3 has 14 residues. J lost 0 bases, V lost 9 bases, and 4 bases had no gene match. Per the germline V gene, CDR1 is SGHRS and CDR2 is YFSETQ. CDR3 in DNA: TGCGCCACCCGACAGGGGGCGAGCACAGATACGCAGTATTTT. Amino acids: CATRQGASTDTQYF.

This chain joins TRBV5-6 and TRBJ2-1, with D maybe TRBD1 (6 bases). V lost 4 bases, J lost 0 bases, and 11 bases lay in between. This CDR3 is 15 amino acids long. CDR1 is SGHDT and CDR2 is YYEEEE in the germline V gene. In DNA, the CDR3 is TGTGCCAGCAGCCTCAGGGGTTACTCCTACAATGAGCAGTTCTTC. Encoded protein: CASSLRGYSYNEQFF.

The chain joins TRBV11-3 to TRBJ2-3; 7 bases fit TRBD1. Germline trimming cut 2 bases from V and 2 bases from J; bases unmatched to any gene: 10. This CDR3 is 17 amino acids long. Germline V gene lookup returns CDR1 SGHNT and CDR2 YENEEA. The DNA of the CDR3 is TGTGCCAGCAGCTTAACCCAGGGGGTTTTTTCCACAGATACGCAGTATTTT. It is translated as CASSLTQGVFSTDTQYF.

CDR3 sequence: CASSPTFKWGAGANVLTF. The CDR3 DNA follows: TGTGCCAGCAGTCCAACCTTCAAATGGGGGGCTGGGGCCAACGTCCTGACTTTC. The V gene is TRBV6-6, the J gene TRBJ2-6; D perhaps matches TRBD2 (6 bases). The CDR3 is made up of 18 amino acids. The germline gives CDR1 MNHNY, CDR2 SVGAGI (reference sequence). Trimming removed 5 bases from V and 2 bases from J, with 19 bases in between.

The chain recombines TRBV5-1 with TRBJ1-4, with TRBD1 as a possible D gene (6 bases). Trimming removed 3 bases at V and 2 bases at J, with 8 bases between. Germline V gene data show CDR1 as SGHRS and CDR2 as YFSETQ. The CDR3 has 14 amino acids. As DNA, the CDR3 is TGCGCCAGCAGCTCAGGGGTCACTAATGAAAAACTGTTTTTT. It is translated as CASSSGVTNEKLFF.

The J gene is TRBJ1-1, the V gene TRBV2, with 10 nucleotides matching TRBD1. The CDR3 spans 15 residues. Germline V gene lookup returns CDR1 SNHLY and CDR2 FYNNEI. The V and J ends lost 3 bases and 6 bases, in that order; junction bases with no gene match: 7. As DNA, the CDR3 is TGTGCCAGCAGTGACAGGGGACAGGGGATTCCTGAAGCTTTCTTT. Protein: CASSDRGQGIPEAFF.

The chain recombines TRBV10-3 with TRBJ2-3, with 8 bases aligning to TRBD2. This CDR3 has 14 amino acids. Trimming took 3 bases from V and 5 from J; bases not matched to a gene: 4. Germline CDR1 reads ENHRY; CDR2 reads SYGVKD. CDR3 DNA sequence: TGTGCCATCAGTGATGGCGGGGGGAGAGATACGCAGTATTTT. Translating it yields CAISDGGGRDTQYF.

This clone has a single count. The chain couples TRBV2 to TRBJ2-2; 8 bases match TRBD1. V shed 6 bases and J 4 bases; nucleotides not matched to a gene: 7. The CDR3 consists of 15 residues. In germline, CDR1 is SNHLY, CDR2 FYNNEI. Written as DNA, the CDR3 is TGTGCCAGCAGGGTCGGGACAGGAATCACCGGGGAGCTGTTTTTT. The encoded protein is CASRVGTGITGELFF.

This sequence joins TRBV18 and TRBJ2-7, with D possibly matching TRBD1 (6 bases). V was trimmed by 1 base and J by 2 bases, leaving 6 bases between them. This CDR3 is built from 13 residues. Germline-derived CDR1 and CDR2 are KGHSH and LQKENI. In nucleotides, the CDR3 is TGTGCCAGCTCACCACAGGGGGCCTACGAGCAGTACGTC. Its protein product is CASSPQGAYEQYV.